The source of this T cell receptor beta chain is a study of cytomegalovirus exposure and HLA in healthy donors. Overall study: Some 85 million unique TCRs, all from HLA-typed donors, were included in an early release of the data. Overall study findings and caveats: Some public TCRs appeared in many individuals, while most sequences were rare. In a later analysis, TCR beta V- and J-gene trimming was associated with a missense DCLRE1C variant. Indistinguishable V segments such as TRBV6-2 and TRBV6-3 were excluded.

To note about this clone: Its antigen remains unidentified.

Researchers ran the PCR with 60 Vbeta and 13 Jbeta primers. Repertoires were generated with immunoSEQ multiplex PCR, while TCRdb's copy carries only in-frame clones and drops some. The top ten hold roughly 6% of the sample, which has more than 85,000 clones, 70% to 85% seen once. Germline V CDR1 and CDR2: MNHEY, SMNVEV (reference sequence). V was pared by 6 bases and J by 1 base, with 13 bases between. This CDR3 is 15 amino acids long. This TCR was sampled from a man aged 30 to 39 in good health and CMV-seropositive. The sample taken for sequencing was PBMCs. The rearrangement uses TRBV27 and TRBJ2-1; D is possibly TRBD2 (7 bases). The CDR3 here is CASSPQGGSYNEQFF. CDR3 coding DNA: TGTGCCAGCAGCCCACAGGGAGGGTCCTACAATGAGCAGTTCTTC.